This T cell receptor beta chain derives from a study of cytomegalovirus exposure and HLA in healthy donors. 60 Vbeta and 13 Jbeta primers were used in PCR. The repertoire was sequenced with immunoSEQ multiplex PCR; TCRdb's copy has only in-frame clones and lacks some. In the table there are 200,000 to 250,000 clones, roughly 85% of which are singletons. The CDR3 runs to 14 residues. Germline lookup yields CDR1 LGHNA and CDR2 YNFKEQ. J was trimmed by 5 bases and V by 3 bases; bases with no gene match: 3. Input material: PBMCs. This clonotype was sampled from a man aged 18-30 years in good health and CMV-seronegative. The chain joins TRBV4-2 to TRBJ2-2, with 7 bases that match TRBD1. The CDR3 DNA reads TGTGCCAGCAGCCACGTCAGGGGGACCGGGGAGCTGTTTTTT. Its protein product is CASSHVRGTGELFF.